Here is one T cell receptor (beta chain) with its context. Study processing details: Quantification of nucleated cells was approximated via reference gene primer amplification. Measured with immunoSEQ multiplex PCR; TCRdb has only the in-frame clones, and not every one. V, J and clone size are those of that table, while D and trimming were read from the DNA. The sample records about 260,000 clones, around 84% being singletons. These data originate in a study of blood T cell repertoires in COVID-19. The wider study: T cells, B-cell-depleted T cells, or PBMCs supplied cDNA or gDNA.

Germline V gives CDR1 PRHDT, CDR2 FYEKMQ (reference sequence). CDR3 length equals 13 residues. V was trimmed by 5 bases and J by 3 bases, leaving 8 bases between them. This TCR came from a middle-aged woman who had recovered from COVID-19. The chain carries TRBV13 and TRBJ2-1; no clear D. Sequencing was carried out using peripheral blood. The CDR3 bases are TGTGCCAGCAGCAAAACAGTCTACAATGAGCAGTTCTTC. Its protein is CASSKTVYNEQFF.